Shown below are 20 T cell receptor beta chains from a single sample sequenced in a study of a mutant IDH1 vaccine in newly diagnosed glioma. No cognate antigen is known for these TCRs. The time point here: week 47, end of study. Doses of 300 ug of mutant IDH1 20-mer peptide were given with topical imiquimod. Some clones are missing from TCRdb's copy, which holds only in-frame ones; the method was immunoSEQ multiplex PCR. The repertoire holds more than 50,000 clones, with 65% as singletons. The sequencing here drew on peripheral blood mononuclear cells (PBMCs), taken from a glioma patient whose treatment included an IDH1 peptide vaccine. The source is a man aged 40-49 years with glioma. Some clones in this sample may be carry-over from other donors' samples.

This rearrangement joins TRBV5-1 to TRBJ2-3; D remains unclear. V was pared by 2 bases and J by 0 bases, with 4 bases between. The CDR3 sequence is 13 residues long. Germline V lookup: CDR1 SGHRS, CDR2 YFSETQ. CDR3 coding DNA: TGCGCCAGCAGCTTCCACAGCACAGATACGCAGTATTTT. This codes for CASSFHSTDTQYF. The full variable domain, completed using reference TRBV5-1 and TRBJ2-3, is KAGVTQTPRYLIKTRGQQVTLSCSPISGHRSVSWYQQTPGQGLQFLFEYFSETQRNKGNFPGRFSGRQFSNSRSEMNVSTLELGDSALYLCASSFHSTDTQYFGPGTRLTVL.

The J gene is TRBJ2-1, the V gene TRBV7-8, with a weak D call TRBD2 (7 bases). CDR1 is SGHVS, CDR2 FQNEAQ, per germline. V was trimmed by 4 bases and J by 5 bases, leaving 15 bases between them. This CDR3 contains 15 residues. DNA for the CDR3: TGTGCCAGCAGCTCAGAGGGGGGGTTGCACAATGAGCAGTTCTTC. Amino acid sequence: CASSSEGGLHNEQFF.

This clone has just a few counts. The gene calls are TRBV2 and TRBJ2-5; 8 bases line up with TRBD1. CDR3 size: 15 residues. Looked up from germline, CDR1 is SNHLY and CDR2 is FYNNEI. The ends lost 7 bases at V and 5 bases at J; junction bases unmatched: 12. The CDR3 coding sequence is TGTGCCAGCAACCTTGACAGGGGTGGTTGGGAGACCCAGTACTTC. It specifies CASNLDRGGWETQYF.

This sequence joins TRBV5-1 and TRBJ1-1, with 9 nucleotides matching TRBD1. The V gene end was trimmed by 3 bases and the J gene end by 0 bases; junction bases not matched to a gene: 12. The germline V gene encodes CDR1 SGHRS and CDR2 YFSETQ. The CDR3 loop spans 18 amino acids. The DNA for the CDR3 is TGCGCCAGCAGCTACTATCCGGGACAGGGAAACATGAACACTGAAGCTTTCTTT. This encodes CASSYYPGQGNMNTEAFF.

This clone has a handful of counts. The chain combines TRBV9 with TRBJ1-4, with 7 nucleotides matching TRBD1. Germline V lookup: CDR1 SGDLS, CDR2 YYNGEE. The CDR3 totals 14 residues. Trimming removed 3 bases from V and 1 base from J; junction bases left unmatched: 0. CDR3 amino acids: CASSGQGTNEKLFF. CDR3 DNA sequence: TGTGCCAGCAGCGGACAGGGAACTAATGAAAAACTGTTTTTT. The full variable domain, completed using reference TRBV9 and TRBJ1-4, is DSGVTQTPKHLITATGQRVTLRCSPRSGDLSVYWYQQSLDQGLQFLIQYYNGEERAKGNILERFSAQQFPDLHSELNLSSLELGDSALYFCASSGQGTNEKLFFGSGTQLSVL.

This clone was seen only once. The chain links TRBV9 to TRBJ1-4, with D possibly TRBD1 on 5 matching bases. From germline, CDR1 is SGDLS and CDR2 YYNGEE. The CDR3 is made up of 14 amino acids. V lost 1 base and J lost 5, with 9 bases in between. This chain's CDR3 is CASSVQGRNEKLFF. CDR3 sequence (DNA): TGTGCCAGCAGCGTACAGGGAAGGAATGAAAAACTGTTTTTT.

With respect to this clone: The sample has other DNA sequences that encode this CDR3 too. The chain is built from TRBV30 and TRBJ1-2; 8 bases agree with TRBD1. This CDR3 is built from 13 residues. CDR1 is GTSNPN, CDR2 SVGIG, per germline (reference sequence). With V trimmed by 3 bases and J by 5 bases, 5 bases remained unmatched. The CDR3 sequence is CAWSRDRPYGYTF. The CDR3 DNA sequence: TGTGCCTGGAGCCGGGACAGGCCTTATGGCTACACCTTC.

This sequence joins TRBV7-2 and TRBJ1-5; D might be TRBD1 (5 bases). Germline loops: CDR1 SGHTA, CDR2 FQGNSA. The ends were cut back, 5 bases at V and 5 bases at J, with 16 bases in the middle. The CDR3 has 15 residues. CDR3 coding DNA: TGTGCCAGCAGCCGCCGGGCCGGGGGATATCAGCCCCAGCATTTT. It is translated as CASSRRAGGYQPQHF. Combining the CDR3 with reference TRBV7-2 and TRBJ1-5 gives the whole variable domain GAGVSQSPSNKVTEKGKDVELRCDPISGHTALYWYRQSLGQGLEFLIYFQGNSAPDKSGLPSDRFSAERTGGSVSTLTIQRTQQEDSAVYLCASSRRAGGYQPQHFGDGTRLSIL.

The chain combines TRBV10-2 with TRBJ2-1; weak D call: TRBD1 (7 bases). The V end was cut by 7 bases, the J end by 7 bases, with 14 bases between. The CDR3 has 13 residues. Germline assignment: CDR1 WSHSY and CDR2 SAAADI. In DNA, the CDR3 is TGCGCCAGCACAGGGGGGCCCGAAAATGAGCAGTTCTTC. This encodes CASTGGPENEQFF.

This clone was counted between two and nine times. The rearrangement joins TRBV9 to TRBJ2-3, with D unclear. This CDR3 comprises 15 residues. Trimming stripped 0 bases from V and 1 base from J, with 9 bases between. Per the germline V gene, CDR1 is SGDLS and CDR2 is YYNGEE. The CDR3 sequence is CASSVGVARTDTQYF. In nucleotides, the CDR3 is TGTGCCAGCAGCGTAGGGGTGGCACGCACAGATACGCAGTATTTT. Full variable domain (rest looked up from reference TRBV9 and TRBJ2-3): DSGVTQTPKHLITATGQRVTLRCSPRSGDLSVYWYQQSLDQGLQFLIQYYNGEERAKGNILERFSAQQFPDLHSELNLSSLELGDSALYFCASSVGVARTDTQYFGPGTRLTVL.

This clone was found once. J is TRBJ2-2 and V is TRBV13; 10 nucleotides align to TRBD1. Looked up from germline, CDR1 is PRHDT and CDR2 is FYEKMQ (reference sequence). The CDR3 is made up of 17 amino acids. V lost 3 bases and J lost 3; bases outside the gene matches: 7. The chain's CDR3 is CASSFQGTGDYTGELFF. The DNA of the CDR3 is TGTGCCAGCAGCTTTCAGGGGACAGGGGATTACACCGGGGAGCTGTTTTTT.

By frequency in the sample, this clone is medium-sized. The V call is TRBV2, the J call TRBJ1-6; 7 bases fit TRBD1. Looked up from germline, CDR1 is SNHLY and CDR2 is FYNNEI. The length of the CDR3 is 16 residues. Trimming took 6 bases from V and 0 from J; bases not matched to a gene: 5. CDR3 sequence reads: CASRLTGLSYNSPLHF. CDR3 nucleotides: TGTGCCAGCAGGTTGACAGGGCTCTCCTATAATTCACCCCTCCACTTT.

J is TRBJ1-5 and V is TRBV19; D is possibly TRBD1 (6 bases). In germline, CDR1 is LNHDA, CDR2 SQIVND (reference sequence). The length of the CDR3 is 14 residues. Between the trimmed V and J ends, which lost 6 bases and 5 bases, there was a span of 14 bases. The CDR3 nucleotides read TGTGCCAGTAGCAGAGGACAGCCTTATCAGCCCCAGCATTTT. Translating gives CASSRGQPYQPQHF.

This clone has just a few counts. The chain uses TRBV5-1 and TRBJ2-7, with unresolved D. CDR1 is SGHRS and CDR2 is YFSETQ in the germline V gene. V shed 3 bases and J shed 0 bases, with 1 base lying between them. The CDR3 covers 11 residues. CDR3: CASSYSYEQYF. DNA of the CDR3: TGCGCCAGCAGCTACTCCTACGAGCAGTACTTC.

This clone was seen once. V is TRBV15 and J is TRBJ1-2; maybe TRBD1 (5 bases). CDR1 and CDR2 (germline): LNHNV, YYDKDF (reference sequence). V was trimmed by 0 bases and J by 6 bases, leaving 17 bases between them. The CDR3 extends over 16 amino acids. The CDR3 protein is CATSRDLGRLGDGYTF. CDR3 coding DNA: TGTGCCACCAGCAGAGATTTGGGCAGGTTGGGGGATGGCTACACCTTC.

The chain is built from TRBV5-1 and TRBJ1-6; D remains unclear. Trimming took 0 bases from V and 2 from J, leaving 9 bases between them. Germline V gene data show CDR1 as SGHRS and CDR2 as YFSETQ. The CDR3 loop spans 16 amino acids. In DNA, the CDR3 is TGCGCCAGCAGCTTGGCGGAGGGAACCTATAATTCACCCCTCCACTTT. It yields the protein CASSLAEGTYNSPLHF.

The CDR3 region is CASSLLGPQETQYF. In DNA, the CDR3 is TGTGCCAGCAGCTTACTTGGTCCCCAAGAGACCCAGTACTTC. The chain carries TRBV7-6 and TRBJ2-5; D not certain. This CDR3 has 14 amino acids. With 2 bases removed from V and 1 base from J, the gap between germline ends came to 8 bases. Looked up from germline, CDR1 is SGHVS and CDR2 is FNYEAQ.

This clone was seen only a few times. The V gene is TRBV7-8, the J gene TRBJ2-5, with D perhaps matching TRBD2 (5 bases). Looked up from germline, CDR1 is SGHVS and CDR2 is FQNEAQ. The CDR3 extends over 14 amino acids. The germline V and J ends were trimmed by 2 bases and 2 bases, with 9 bases remaining between them. The CDR3 DNA sequence: TGTGCCAGCAGCTTACGCGGGTTTCAAGAGACCCAGTACTTC. Encoded protein: CASSLRGFQETQYF.

This chain links TRBV7-6 with TRBJ2-5; D might be TRBD2 (6 bases). This CDR3 has 15 amino acids. Germline V lookup: CDR1 SGHVS, CDR2 FNYEAQ. V lost 7 bases and J lost 2, with 17 bases in between. The CDR3 DNA reads as TGTGCCAGCAACAAAGCCGGGACTGCACAAGAGACCCAGTACTTC. The encoded protein is CASNKAGTAQETQYF.

The rearrangement uses TRBV2 and TRBJ1-3, with D hard to call. The germline V and J ends were trimmed by 2 bases and 5 bases, with 7 bases remaining between them. Per the germline V gene, CDR1 is SNHLY and CDR2 is FYNNEI. The CDR3 has 13 amino acids. The CDR3 loop reads CASSELGRNTIYF. CDR3 nucleotides: TGTGCCAGCAGTGAACTAGGGAGAAACACCATATATTTT. Full variable domain (rest looked up from reference TRBV2 and TRBJ1-3): EPEVTQTPSHQVTQMGQEVILRCVPISNHLYFYWYRQILGQKVEFLVSFYNNEISEKSEIFDDQFSVERPDGSNFTLKIRSTKLEDSAMYFCASSELGRNTIYFGEGSWLTVV.